This T cell receptor beta chain comes out of a study of TIL therapy for anti-PD-1-resistant metastatic lung cancer (dated by TCRdb to the early 2020s). Turning to the overall study: A median age of roughly 55 years (range about 35-85) and a median tumor PD-L1 proportion score of 6% were recorded among enrolled patients. Most of the cohort had lung adenocarcinoma, a few tumors were EGFR-mutant and two were ALK-rearranged, and half of the patients were current or former smokers. A median non-synonymous tumor mutation burden of under 1.9 mutations per megabase was determined across the cohort by whole-exome sequencing. T cell receptor beta sequencing of tumor and peripheral blood served to follow clonotypes across the tumor, the expanded TIL product, and serial blood samples. The paper's findings and limits, for the study overall: The study protocol defined all tumor marker inferences as exploratory. The cohort was highly selected, with more treatment-naive, never-smoker and oncogene-addicted patients than typical, limiting generalizability. Higher clonality and lower diversity were observed in expanded TIL cultures than in baseline intratumoral T cells (median clonality about 6% vs 30%, p < 0.0001). High clonal turnover was observed in TIL culture, with many enriched product clones not detected in the baseline tumor, which suggested clonal contraction rather than faithful expansion.

To note about this clone: Its antigen is currently not known. No quality values exist for individual bases; no much larger clone is one base distant.

TCR beta CDR3 regions were amplified from genomic DNA with the immunoSEQ v3 hsTCRB kit using bias-controlled multiplex PCR. TCR libraries were sequenced on an Illumina NextSeq 500 to approximately 2 million read pairs for survey level or roughly 5-6.5 million for deep level. The published analysis was carried out like this. The immunoSEQ Analyzer software assigned V, D and J genes, filtered out non-productive sequences, and reported clonality. To compare repertoires between infused TIL and blood, productive Simpson clonality was used along with the Morisita overlap index of productive TRB rearrangements. TCRdb took over this immuneACCESS table, retaining in-frame rearrangements with V and J assigned. Such tables are incomplete; in checked studies, under half of the missing clones stem from an unresolved V gene, and the remainder is unexplained. The DNA was the basis for D and trimming; V, J and clone size are from that table. The sample includes around 8,000 clones, with under 75% observed a single time. Jointly, the top ten make up 7% to 8% of the sample.

From a lookup of the germline V gene (reference sequence), CDR1 and CDR2 are MNHEY and SMNVEV. Between the V and J ends, shortened by 3 bases and 0 bases respectively, the junction contains 15 bases. The CDR3 has 18 amino acids, counting the end cysteine and phenylalanine. Left in the record is the CDR3 DNA by itself, 54 bases read in frame from the first base. Reading the label with the study, this specimen's time point is: pre-treatment sample, taken before nivolumab and TIL therapy. The baseline tumor samples, taken from the same resection that was used to grow TIL, were excised metastases, most often pleural nodules or supraclavicular lymph nodes. Before any PD-1/PD-L1 blockade was given, tumors were harvested, nivolumab was then administered, and patients who progressed went on to receive lymphodepletion, an infusion of expanded TIL, and IL-2. Adults with stage 4 NSCLC were enrolled from October 2017 to January 2020 in a dual-center phase I trial. The samples were obtained from a phase I trial that was single-arm and open-label and tested tumor-infiltrating lymphocyte therapy combined with nivolumab in advanced non-small cell lung cancer. For each resected tumor, portions were snap-frozen in liquid nitrogen and kept at -80 degrees C. Tumor regions of interest were selected on H&E sections by laser-capture macrodissection, were pulverized into 15 mg aliquots, and were extracted with Qiagen Allprep kits.

The sequence joins TRBV27 to TRBJ1-6; TRBD1 is perhaps the D gene, given 6 matching bases. The source material was tumor tissue, sampled at baseline. The receptor comes from a person between 25 and 80 years old with non-small cell lung cancer. The DNA is as follows: TGTGCCAGCAGTTTCGTAGGAGGGGGTAGCTCCTATAATTCACCCCTCCACTTT. The translation is CASSFVGGGSSYNSPLHF.